This T cell receptor (beta chain) was identified during a study of shared clonotypes between healthy human individuals. Study results and caveats: Clonotype sharing among donors likely depends on sequencing depth.

CD8 cells regarded as naive lacked CD45RO, were positively chosen for CCR7, and omitted terminally differentiated effector memory CD45RA+ cells. Trimming left V 9 bases short and J 0 bases short, with 15 bases between. The CDR3 loop spans 15 amino acids. From germline, CDR1 is SNHLY and CDR2 FYNNEI. TCRdb's table, derived via immunoSEQ multiplex PCR, lists solely in-frame clones and lacks some. The table has approximately 740,000 clones, around 92% seen once. A remark on this clone: Its antigen is currently unknown.

The chain links TRBV2 to TRBJ1-3; tentative D call: TRBD1 (6 bases). The receptor comes from a man younger than 40 in good health. Sequencing input: naive CD8+ T cells sorted from blood. The chain's CDR3 is CARGRGRDSGNTIYF. The CDR3 bases are TGTGCCAGGGGCAGGGGCCGTGACTCTGGAAACACCATATATTTT.